The 11 T cell receptor beta chains below come from one sample, sequenced in a study of blood T cell repertoires in COVID-19. Method: immunoSEQ multiplex PCR; TCRdb's copy keeps in-frame clones and lacks some. Of under 200,000 clones detected, about 87% appear once; the ten largest clones hold roughly 2.5%. Material for sequencing was peripheral blood. All receptors derive from a man aged 40-50 years with active or convalescent COVID-19.

The chain combines TRBV5-6 with TRBJ1-4; 9 bases are shared with TRBD1. V dropped 2 bases and J dropped 8; count of bases not matched to a gene: 13. CDR3 length: 17 residues. Germline CDR1 is SGHDT and CDR2 is YYEEEE. CDR3 region: CASSFLMAGQGEEKLFF. In DNA, the CDR3 is TGTGCCAGCAGCTTTCTGATGGCGGGACAGGGCGAGGAAAAACTGTTTTTT. The variable domain in full, with the rest retrieved from reference TRBV5-6 and TRBJ1-4, is DAGVTQSPTHLIKTRGQQVTLRCSPKSGHDTVSWYQQALGQGPQFIFQYYEEEERQRGNFPDRFSGHQFPNYSSELNVNALLLGDSALYLCASSFLMAGQGEEKLFFGSGTQLSVL.

The CDR3 protein is CASSYSMEPQNEKLFF. The DNA of the CDR3 is TGTGCCAGCAGTTACTCGATGGAGCCCCAAAATGAAAAACTGTTTTTT. V usage is TRBV6-6 and J usage is TRBJ1-4; D is unresolved. CDR1 is MNHNY and CDR2 is SVGAGI in the germline V gene (reference sequence). The germline V and J ends were trimmed by 0 bases and 5 bases, with 13 bases remaining between them. This CDR3 spans 16 amino acids.

V and J are TRBV29-1 and TRBJ2-7; tentative D call: TRBD1 (5 bases). Germline-derived CDR1 and CDR2 are SQVTM and ANQGSEA. Trimming stripped 6 bases from V and 2 bases from J, with 11 bases between. CDR3 length: 12 amino acids. CDR3 region: CSVQGTPYEQYF. The CDR3 DNA reads as TGCAGCGTCCAGGGTACCCCCTACGAGCAGTACTTC.

This clone was seen a few times. V usage is TRBV4-2 and J usage is TRBJ2-1; no definite D call. Trimming shortened V by 0 bases and J by 6 bases, and 21 bases separated the two germline ends. The CDR3 covers 18 residues. Germline V gene data show CDR1 as LGHNA and CDR2 as YNFKEQ. CDR3 loop: CASSQDYRRKRYPNEQFF. The CDR3 nucleotides are TGTGCCAGCAGCCAAGATTACCGGCGTAAGAGGTACCCCAATGAGCAGTTCTTC.

The chain couples TRBV25-1 to TRBJ2-1; 8 nucleotides line up with TRBD2. This CDR3 is 16 amino acids long. Trimming took 5 bases from V and 3 from J; bases not matched to a gene: 9. The V gene's germline CDR1 is MGHDK and CDR2 SYGVNS. This CDR3 is CASSPPVGGDYNEQFF. CDR3 DNA sequence: TGTGCCAGCAGTCCCCCGGTCGGGGGGGACTACAATGAGCAGTTCTTC.

V and J are TRBV6-2 or TRBV6-3 and TRBJ1-2; the match to TRBD1 covers 10 bases. Germline V CDR1 and CDR2: MNHEY, SVGEGT. The length of the CDR3 is 16 residues. V lost 4 bases to trimming and J lost 2 bases; unmatched junction nucleotides: 7. The CDR3, as DNA: TGTGCCAGCAGTTCTAATGACAGGGGGCTCAACTATGGCTACACCTTC. It translates to CASSSNDRGLNYGYTF.

The J gene is TRBJ1-1, the V gene TRBV18, with 7 bases lining up with TRBD1. This CDR3 contains 15 residues. Germline CDR1 KGHSH, CDR2 LQKENI. Losses at the gene ends were 5 bases for V and 0 bases for J; bases not matched to a gene: 6. DNA of the CDR3: TGTGCCAGCTCAACGGGACAGCGTATGAACACTGAAGCTTTCTTT. The encoded protein is CASSTGQRMNTEAFF.

This chain links TRBV7-8 with TRBJ1-4; 10 bases are a match to TRBD1. The J segment lost 4 bases and the V segment lost 2 bases, leaving 10 bases of the junction unmatched. Germline values: CDR1 SGHVS, CDR2 FQNEAQ. This CDR3 is 18 amino acids long. DNA of the CDR3: TGTGCCAGCAGCTTAAGGGGGACAGGGGTGTTTAGTAATGAAAAACTGTTTTTT. Translating it yields CASSLRGTGVFSNEKLFF.

J is TRBJ1-1 and V is TRBV6-5; possibly TRBD1 for D (5 bases). Looked up from germline, CDR1 is MNHEY and CDR2 is SVGAGI. With 4 bases removed from V and 6 bases from J, the gap between germline ends came to 12 bases. The CDR3 loop spans 13 amino acids. For the CDR3, the DNA is TGTGCCAGCAGTTCCGTGCGACAGTCTGAAGCTTTCTTT. It translates to CASSSVRQSEAFF.

Of note for this clone: Distinct nucleotide sequences in the sample also encode this CDR3. J is TRBJ1-1 and V is TRBV7-9; 8 bases line up with TRBD1. The CDR3 spans 13 residues. V shed 6 bases, J shed 4 bases, and the junction held 4 bases outside the gene matches. Per germline, CDR1 SEHNR and CDR2 FQNEAQ (reference sequence). Here the CDR3 DNA reads TGTGCCAGCAGGGGTACAGGGGGCACTGAAGCTTTCTTT. It translates to CASRGTGGTEAFF.

The genes are TRBV21-1 and TRBJ1-5. TRBV21-1 corresponds to a pseudogene. The CDR3 has 17 amino acids. The CDR3 DNA follows: TGTGCCAGCAGCAAAGCGCGGGGGCAGCCTTTCGGTCGGCCCCAGCATTTT. Amino acids: CASSKARGQPFGRPQHF.